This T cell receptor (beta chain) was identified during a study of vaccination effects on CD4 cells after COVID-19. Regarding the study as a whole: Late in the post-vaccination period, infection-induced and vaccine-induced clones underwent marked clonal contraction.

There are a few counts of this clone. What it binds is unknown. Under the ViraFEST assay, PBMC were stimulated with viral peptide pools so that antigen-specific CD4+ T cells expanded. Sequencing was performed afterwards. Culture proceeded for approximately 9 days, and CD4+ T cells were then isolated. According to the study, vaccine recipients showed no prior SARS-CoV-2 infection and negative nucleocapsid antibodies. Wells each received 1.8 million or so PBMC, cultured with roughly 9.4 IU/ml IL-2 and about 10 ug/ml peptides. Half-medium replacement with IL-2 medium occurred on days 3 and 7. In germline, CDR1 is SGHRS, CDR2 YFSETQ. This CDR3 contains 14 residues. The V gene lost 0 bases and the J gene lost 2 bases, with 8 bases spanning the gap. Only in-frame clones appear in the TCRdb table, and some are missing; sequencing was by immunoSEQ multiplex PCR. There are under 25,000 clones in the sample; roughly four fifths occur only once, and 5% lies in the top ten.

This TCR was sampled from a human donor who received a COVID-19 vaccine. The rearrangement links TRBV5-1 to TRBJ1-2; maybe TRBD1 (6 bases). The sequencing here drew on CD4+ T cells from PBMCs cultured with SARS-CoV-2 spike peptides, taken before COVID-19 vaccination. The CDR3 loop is CASSLGQENYGYTF. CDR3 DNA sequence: TGCGCCAGCAGCTTGGGACAGGAGAACTATGGCTACACCTTC.